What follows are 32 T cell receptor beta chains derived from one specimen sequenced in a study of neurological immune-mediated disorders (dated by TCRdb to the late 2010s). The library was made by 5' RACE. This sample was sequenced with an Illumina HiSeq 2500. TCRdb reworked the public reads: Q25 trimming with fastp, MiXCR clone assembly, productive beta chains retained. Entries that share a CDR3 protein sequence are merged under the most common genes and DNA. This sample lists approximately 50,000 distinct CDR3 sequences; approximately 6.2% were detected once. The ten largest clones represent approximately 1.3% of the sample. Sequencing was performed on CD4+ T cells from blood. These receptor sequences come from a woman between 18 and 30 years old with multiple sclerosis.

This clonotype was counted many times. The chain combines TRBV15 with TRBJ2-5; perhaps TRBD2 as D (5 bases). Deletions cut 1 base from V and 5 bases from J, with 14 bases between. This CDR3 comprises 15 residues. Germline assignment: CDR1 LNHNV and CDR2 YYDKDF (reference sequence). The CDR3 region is CATSRVATEEETQYF. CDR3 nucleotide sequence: TGTGCCACCAGCAGAGTCGCAACGGAGGAGGAGACCCAGTACTTC.

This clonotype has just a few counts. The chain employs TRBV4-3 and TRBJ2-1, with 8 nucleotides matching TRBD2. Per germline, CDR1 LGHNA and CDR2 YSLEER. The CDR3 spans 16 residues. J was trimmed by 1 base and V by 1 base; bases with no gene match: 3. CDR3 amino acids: CASSQAGGGSYNEQFF. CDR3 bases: TGCGCCAGCAGCCAAGCCGGGGGGGGGTCCTACAATGAGCAGTTCTTC.

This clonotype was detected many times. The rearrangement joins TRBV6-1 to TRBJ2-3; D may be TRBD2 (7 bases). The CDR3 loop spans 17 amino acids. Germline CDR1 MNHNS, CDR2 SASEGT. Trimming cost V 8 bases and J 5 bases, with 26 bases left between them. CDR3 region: CASSLGGRAWAIDTQYF. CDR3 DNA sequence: TGTGCCAGCTCATTAGGGGGGAGGGCCTGGGCGATAGATACGCAGTATTTT.

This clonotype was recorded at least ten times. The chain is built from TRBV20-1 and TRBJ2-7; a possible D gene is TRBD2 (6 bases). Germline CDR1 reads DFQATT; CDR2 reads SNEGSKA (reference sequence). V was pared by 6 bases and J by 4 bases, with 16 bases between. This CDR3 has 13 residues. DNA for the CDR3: TGCAGTGCCCTCAAAGCGGGCGGTTACGAGCAGTACGTC. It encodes CSALKAGGYEQYV.

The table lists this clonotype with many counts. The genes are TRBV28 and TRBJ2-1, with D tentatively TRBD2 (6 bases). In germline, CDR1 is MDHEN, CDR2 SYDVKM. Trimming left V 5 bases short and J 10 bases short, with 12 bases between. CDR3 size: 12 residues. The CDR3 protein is CASSLPGLEQFF. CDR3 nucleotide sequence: TGTGCCAGCAGTCTTCCGGGACTGGAGCAGTTCTTC.

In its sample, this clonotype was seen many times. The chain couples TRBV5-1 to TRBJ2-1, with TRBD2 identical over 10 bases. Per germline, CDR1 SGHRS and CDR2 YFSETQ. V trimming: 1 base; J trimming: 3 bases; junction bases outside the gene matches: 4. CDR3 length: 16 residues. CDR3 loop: CASSLTSGIVYNEQFF. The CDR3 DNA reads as TGCGCCAGCAGCTTGACTAGCGGGATAGTCTACAATGAGCAGTTCTTC.

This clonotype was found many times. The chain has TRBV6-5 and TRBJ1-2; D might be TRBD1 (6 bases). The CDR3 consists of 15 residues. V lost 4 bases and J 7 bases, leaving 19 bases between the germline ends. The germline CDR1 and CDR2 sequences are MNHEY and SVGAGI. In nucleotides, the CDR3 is TGTGCCAGCAGTTTGATACAGGCGGCACAGGGTGGCTACACCTTC. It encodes CASSLIQAAQGGYTF.

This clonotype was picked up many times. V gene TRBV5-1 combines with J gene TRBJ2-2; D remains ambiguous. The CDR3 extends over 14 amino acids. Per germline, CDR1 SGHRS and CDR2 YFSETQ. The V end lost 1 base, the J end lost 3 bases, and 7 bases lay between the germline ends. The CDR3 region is CASSLLGYTGELFF. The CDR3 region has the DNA TGCGCCAGCAGCTTGTTGGGGTACACCGGGGAGCTGTTTTTT.

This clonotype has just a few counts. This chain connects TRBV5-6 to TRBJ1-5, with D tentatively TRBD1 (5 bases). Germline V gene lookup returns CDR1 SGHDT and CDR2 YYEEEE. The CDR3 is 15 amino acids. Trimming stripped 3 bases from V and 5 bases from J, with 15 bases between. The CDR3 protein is CASSWGTGTDQPQHF. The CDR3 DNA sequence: TGTGCCAGCAGCTGGGGGACTGGTACTGATCAGCCCCAGCATTTT.

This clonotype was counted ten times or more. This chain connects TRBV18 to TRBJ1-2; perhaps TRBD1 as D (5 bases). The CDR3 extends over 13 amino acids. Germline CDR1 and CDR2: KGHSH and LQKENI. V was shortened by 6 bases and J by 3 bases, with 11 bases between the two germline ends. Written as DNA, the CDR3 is TGTGCCAGCTCTCAGGGCCCAGACTATGGCTACACCTTC. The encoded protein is CASSQGPDYGYTF.

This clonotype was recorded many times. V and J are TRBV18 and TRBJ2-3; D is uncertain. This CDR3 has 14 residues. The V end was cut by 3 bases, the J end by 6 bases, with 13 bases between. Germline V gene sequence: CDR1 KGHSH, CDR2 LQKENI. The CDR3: CASSPASARDTQYF. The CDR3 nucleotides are TGTGCCAGCTCACCGGCTAGTGCCCGTGATACGCAGTATTTT.

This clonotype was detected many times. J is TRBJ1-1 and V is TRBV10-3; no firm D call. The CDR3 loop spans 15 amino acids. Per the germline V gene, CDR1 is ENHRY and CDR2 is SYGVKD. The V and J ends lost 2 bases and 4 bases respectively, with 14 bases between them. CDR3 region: CAISEGSSFSTEAFF. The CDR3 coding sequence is TGTGCCATCAGTGAGGGGTCATCTTTCAGCACTGAAGCTTTCTTT.

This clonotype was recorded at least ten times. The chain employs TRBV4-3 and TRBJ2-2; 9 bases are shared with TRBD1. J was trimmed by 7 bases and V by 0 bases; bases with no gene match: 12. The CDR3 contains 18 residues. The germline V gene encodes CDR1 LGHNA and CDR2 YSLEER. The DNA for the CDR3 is TGCGCCAGCAGCCAAGAAGTAGTCGACAGGGGGTCCGGCGGGGAGCTGTTTTTT. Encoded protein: CASSQEVVDRGSGGELFF.

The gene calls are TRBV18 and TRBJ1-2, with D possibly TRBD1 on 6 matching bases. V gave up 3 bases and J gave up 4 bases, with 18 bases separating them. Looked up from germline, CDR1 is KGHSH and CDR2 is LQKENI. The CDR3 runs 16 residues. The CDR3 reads CASSPVPKPGVYGYTF. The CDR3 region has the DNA TGTGCCAGCTCACCCGTGCCTAAACCAGGGGTCTATGGCTACACCTTC.

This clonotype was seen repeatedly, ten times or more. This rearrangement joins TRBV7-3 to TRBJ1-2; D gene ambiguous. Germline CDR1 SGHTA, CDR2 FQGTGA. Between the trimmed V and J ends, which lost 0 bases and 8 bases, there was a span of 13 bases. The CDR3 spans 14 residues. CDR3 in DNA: TGTGCCAGCAGCTTAACGGGAGACCCGGGAGGCTACACCTTC. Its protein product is CASSLTGDPGGYTF.

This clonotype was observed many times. The CDR3 is CSATYRGQSKNIQYF. CDR3 nucleotides: TGCAGTGCTACCTACAGGGGGCAATCCAAAAACATTCAGTACTTC. The gene calls are TRBV20-1 and TRBJ2-4; 9 bases are shared with TRBD1. J lost 2 bases, V lost 4 bases, and 6 bases had no gene match. The germline CDR1 and CDR2 sequences are DFQATT and SNEGSKA (reference sequence). The CDR3 loop spans 15 amino acids.

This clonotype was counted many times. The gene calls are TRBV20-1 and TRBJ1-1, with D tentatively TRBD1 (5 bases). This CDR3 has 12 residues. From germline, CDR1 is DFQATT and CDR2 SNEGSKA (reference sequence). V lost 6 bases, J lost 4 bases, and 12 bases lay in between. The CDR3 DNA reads TGCAGTGCAAGCCACGGGGGCACTGAAGCTTTCTTT. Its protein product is CSASHGGTEAFF.

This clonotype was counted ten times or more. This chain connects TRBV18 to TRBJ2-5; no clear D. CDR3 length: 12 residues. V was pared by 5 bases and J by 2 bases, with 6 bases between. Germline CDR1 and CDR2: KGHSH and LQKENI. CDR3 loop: CASSVRQETQYF. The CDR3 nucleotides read TGTGCCAGCTCAGTTCGGCAAGAGACCCAGTACTTC.

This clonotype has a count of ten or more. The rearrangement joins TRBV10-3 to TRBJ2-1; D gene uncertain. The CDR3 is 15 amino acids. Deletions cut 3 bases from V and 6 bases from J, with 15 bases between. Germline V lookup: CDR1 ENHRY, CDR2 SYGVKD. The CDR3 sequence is CAISEPRLPLNEQFF. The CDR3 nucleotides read TGTGCCATCAGTGAACCGAGGCTACCGCTCAATGAGCAGTTCTTC.

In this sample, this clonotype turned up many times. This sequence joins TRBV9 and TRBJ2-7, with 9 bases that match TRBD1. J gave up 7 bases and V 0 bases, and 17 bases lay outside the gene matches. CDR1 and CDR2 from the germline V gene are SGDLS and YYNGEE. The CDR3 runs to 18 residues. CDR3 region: CASSVVPQIYRGLKEQYF. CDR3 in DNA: TGTGCCAGCAGCGTAGTCCCGCAAATTTACAGGGGGCTAAAGGAGCAGTACTTC.

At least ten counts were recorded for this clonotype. The CDR3 DNA reads TGCGCCAGCAGCCACACAGGGTCCGGGACCAACAATGAGCAGTTCTTC. The encoded protein is CASSHTGSGTNNEQFF. The rearrangement links TRBV5-1 to TRBJ2-1; TRBD1 might be the D (6 bases). CDR1 is SGHRS and CDR2 is YFSETQ in the germline V gene. V was cut by 4 bases and J by 5 bases, with 19 bases left in between. The CDR3 extends over 16 amino acids.

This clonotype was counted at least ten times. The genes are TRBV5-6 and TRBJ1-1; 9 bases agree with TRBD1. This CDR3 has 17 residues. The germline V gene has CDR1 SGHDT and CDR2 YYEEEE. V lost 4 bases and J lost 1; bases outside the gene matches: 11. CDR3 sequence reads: CASSITGTGFGNTEAFF. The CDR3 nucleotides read TGTGCCAGCAGCATCACCGGGACAGGGTTCGGGAACACTGAAGCTTTCTTT.

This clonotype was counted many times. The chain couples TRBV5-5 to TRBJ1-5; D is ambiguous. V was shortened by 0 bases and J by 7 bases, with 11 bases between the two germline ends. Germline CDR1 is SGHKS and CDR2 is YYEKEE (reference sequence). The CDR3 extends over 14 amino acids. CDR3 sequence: CASSLGPQTQPQHF. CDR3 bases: TGTGCCAGCAGCTTGGGGCCCCAAACCCAGCCCCAGCATTTT.

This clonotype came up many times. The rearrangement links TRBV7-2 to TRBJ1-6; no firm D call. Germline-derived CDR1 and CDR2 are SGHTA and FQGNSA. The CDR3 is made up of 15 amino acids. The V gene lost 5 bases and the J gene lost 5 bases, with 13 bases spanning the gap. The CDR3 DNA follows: TGTGCCAGCAGCCCCCCCGGACGGAATAATTCACCCCTCCACTTT. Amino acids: CASSPPGRNNSPLHF.

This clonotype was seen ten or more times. The CDR3 coding sequence is TGCAGCGTTGACGTGGACAGTCGTAATGAAAAACTGTTTTTT. Its translation is CSVDVDSRNEKLFF. This chain links TRBV29-1 with TRBJ1-4; a weak D match, TRBD1 (6 bases). The CDR3 consists of 14 residues. Germline-derived CDR1 and CDR2 are SQVTM and ANQGSEA. The V end lost 3 bases, the J end lost 4 bases, and 12 bases lay between the germline ends.

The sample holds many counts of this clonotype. The chain's CDR3 is CASSRTTPNTGELFF. In DNA form, the CDR3 reads TGTGCCAGCAGTAGGACTACCCCGAACACCGGGGAGCTGTTTTTT. The chain has TRBV28 and TRBJ2-2; maybe TRBD2 (6 bases). Trimming removed 5 bases from V and 0 bases from J, with 10 bases in between. Germline values: CDR1 MDHEN, CDR2 SYDVKM. CDR3 length: 15 amino acids.

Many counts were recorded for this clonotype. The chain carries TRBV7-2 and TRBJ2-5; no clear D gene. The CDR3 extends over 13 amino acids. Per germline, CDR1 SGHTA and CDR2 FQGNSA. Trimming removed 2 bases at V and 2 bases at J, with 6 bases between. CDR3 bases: TGTGCCAGCAGCTTAATCCGTCAAGAGACCCAGTACTTC. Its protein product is CASSLIRQETQYF. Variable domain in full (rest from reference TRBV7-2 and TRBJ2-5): GAGVSQSPSNKVTEKGKDVELRCDPISGHTALYWYRQSLGQGLEFLIYFQGNSAPDKSGLPSDRFSAERTGGSVSTLTIQRTQQEDSAVYLCASSLIRQETQYFGPGTRLLVL.

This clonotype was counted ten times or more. CDR3 sequence reads: CASSLGPNTEAFF. The CDR3 DNA reads as TGTGCCAGCAGCTTAGGGCCTAACACTGAAGCTTTCTTT. V is TRBV11-2 and J is TRBJ1-1, with D hard to call. Germline values: CDR1 SGHAT, CDR2 FQNNGV. CDR3 length: 13 residues. Deletions cut 1 base from V and 2 bases from J, with 5 bases between.

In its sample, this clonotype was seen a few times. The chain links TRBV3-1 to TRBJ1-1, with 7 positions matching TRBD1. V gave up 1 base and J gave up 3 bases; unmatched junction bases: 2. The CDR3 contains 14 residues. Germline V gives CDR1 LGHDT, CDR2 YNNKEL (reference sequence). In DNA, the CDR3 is TGTGCCAGCAGCCAAGCAGGGGGGGACACTGAAGCTTTCTTT. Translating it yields CASSQAGGDTEAFF.

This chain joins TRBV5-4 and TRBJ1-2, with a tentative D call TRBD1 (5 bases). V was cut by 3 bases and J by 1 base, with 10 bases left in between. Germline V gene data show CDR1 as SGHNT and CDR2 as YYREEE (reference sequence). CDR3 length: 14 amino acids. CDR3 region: CASSSGTDNYGYTF. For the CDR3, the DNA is TGTGCCAGCAGCTCCGGGACTGATAACTATGGCTACACCTTC.

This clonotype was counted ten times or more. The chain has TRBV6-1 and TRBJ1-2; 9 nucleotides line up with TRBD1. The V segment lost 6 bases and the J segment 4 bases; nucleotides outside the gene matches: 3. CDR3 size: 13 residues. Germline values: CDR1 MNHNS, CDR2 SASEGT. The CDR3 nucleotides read TGTGCCAGCAGGCTGGACAGGGGCTATGGCTACACCTTC. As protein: CASRLDRGYGYTF.

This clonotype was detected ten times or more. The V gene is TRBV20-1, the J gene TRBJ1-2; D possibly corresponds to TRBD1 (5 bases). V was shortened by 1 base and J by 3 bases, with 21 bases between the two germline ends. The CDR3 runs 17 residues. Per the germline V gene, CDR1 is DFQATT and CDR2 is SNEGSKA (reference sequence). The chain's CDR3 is CSARVGGAGDADYGYTF. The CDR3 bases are TGCAGTGCTAGAGTTGGCGGGGCGGGGGACGCTGACTATGGCTACACCTTC.